The text below deals with one TCR beta chain. This receptor's antigen is unknown. Here the CDR3 omits its conserved ending phenylalanine or tryptophan, so a read error is the likely source. The DNA is omitted, as the CDR3 cannot be located on it reliably, and the CDR3 follows TCRdb's listing. Collaborating institutions collected whole blood in K2EDTA tubes following their own protocols. For TCRbeta analysis, collaborator samples were shipped as frozen whole blood, as isolated PBMCs, or as DNA extracted from either sample type. The sample originates from a study of blood T cell repertoires in COVID-19 (dated by TCRdb to 2020 to 2021). Regarding the research as a whole: The collaborator samples originated in the United States, Italy and Spain and spanned the acute and convalescent phases of COVID-19. The material from the prospective study consisted of cDNA or gDNA derived from T cells, B-cell-depleted T cells, or PBMCs. The dataset comprised deeply sampled blood TCRbeta repertoires from subjects exposed to, actively infected with, or recovered from COVID-19. The repertoires were released in a freely available public database meant as a resource for research on the immune response to SARS-CoV-2. The samples were drawn from two sources: the first 160 participants of the ongoing ImmuneRACE study, and 1,254 subjects contributed by 6 global collaborators. A de-identified subject ID, COVID-19 status, age in years and sex were almost always included in the sample metadata. HLA class I and class II types, where available, came from metadata supplied by the sample provider rather than from assay-based typing. The study at large found these results: The quantity of clinical and demographic metadata differed by source and by participant and was supplied without curation.

TCRbeta CDR3 regions were amplified from genomic DNA by means of the immunoSEQ Assay, a bias-controlled multiplex PCR. Per the authors' processing: The number of nucleated cells in each sample was estimated from the amplification of reference gene primers within the assay. To quantify the absolute abundance of each unique TCRbeta CDR3 rearrangement, sequence reads were collapsed and filtered. For each sample, productive Simpson clonality was calculated by taking the square root of Simpson's diversity index across productive rearrangements. This immuneACCESS table, as held by TCRdb, lists in-frame sequences with V and J called but not all clones. Of the missing ones, under half trace to an unresolved V gene in checked studies; the others have no known cause. D and trimming come from the DNA, and the V and J calls and clone size come from that table. The table for this sample lists under 200,000 clones; around nine tenths of them were counted only once. The ten largest clones add up to roughly 3.9% of the sample.

This TCR was recovered from a man aged 18 to 30 with active or convalescent COVID-19. The sequencing sample was made of peripheral blood.

The encoded CDR3 is CASSPPAQI. The rearranged chain carries TRBV18 and TRBJ1-5; the D call TRBD1 from the table was never checked on the DNA. From a lookup of the germline V gene, CDR1 and CDR2 are KGHSH and LQKENI. The CDR3 spans 9 amino acids, including both terminal residues.